There are many counts of the clone carrying this TCR beta chain. Its antigen is unknown. Total RNA was isolated from whole blood that had not been fractionated. This entry is derived from a study of human T cells and chemical hapten exposure. Study at large: There were per-sample TCR yield variations, arising mainly from small pooled library volume differences. Study-level points and caveats: DPC sensitization left the count of TCRs above 1 in 1000 unchanged.

The library labeled individual cDNA molecules by adding unique molecular identifiers to them. MiXCR, run by TCRdb on the 5' RACE reads, gives a single entry per CDR3 protein. Altogether more than 140,000 distinct CDR3 sequences are present, roughly 4% being singletons, with the ten largest covering 1.3% to 1.5%. CDR3 length: 13 residues. V gave up 5 bases and J gave up 4 bases; unmatched junction bases: 5. CDR1 DFQATT and CDR2 SNEGSKA come from the germline V gene (reference sequence). The rearrangement joins TRBV20-1 to TRBJ1-2; 9 bases align to TRBD1. This clonotype originated in a female donor in good health. The CDR3 DNA is TGCAGTGCTTCACAGGGGGCGGTCTATGGCTACACCTTC. Its protein is CSASQGAVYGYTF.